This entry describes one TCR beta chain. This clone was detected only a few times. Its cognate antigen has yet to be identified. No base quality values were provided; no much bigger clone lies one nucleotide off. The data are from a study of CD8+ T cells in alopecia areata (dated 2018 in TCRdb). Background for the entire study: Treated patients were enrolled in an open-label pilot trial of oral tofacitinib at 5 to 10 mg twice daily for moderate-to-severe alopecia areata. Tofacitinib was given for 6 to 18 months, followed by 6 months of follow-up off drug to assess delayed response and recurrence. Disease severity in treated patients was measured with the SALT score, which quantifies the percentage of affected scalp surface area. High-throughput TCRbeta sequencing was used to examine T cell clonal expansion in alopecia areata in both the C3H/HeJ mouse model and human patients. In humans, TCRbeta sequencing was performed on scalp tissue and on sorted CD4+ and CD8+ peripheral blood T cells from healthy controls and from patients with patchy or totalis/universalis alopecia areata. Tofacitinib-treated patients had biopsies at baseline and at 4 and 24 weeks of treatment, with a later scalp biopsy in several patients. Clonality in the scalp was compared among normal scalp (n=4), patchy alopecia areata scalp (n=8), and alopecia totalis/universalis scalp (n=8). RNA came from the PAXgene miRNA kit for fixed scalp, the miRNeasy kit for PBMCs, and the RNeasy kit for mouse skin. immunoSEQ multiplex PCR using 35 Vbeta forward primers and 13 Jbeta reverse primers was used to amplify TCRbeta CDR3 regions. General conclusions and limits of the study: Unlike mouse skin, which is dominated by gammadelta T cells, normal human skin has resident alphabeta T cells that are also sequenced, and this complicates analysis of the scalp TCR repertoire. Because the treated cohort was small and included a single nonresponder, larger studies are needed to assess links between baseline CD8+ expansion and response. With tofacitinib, both scalp clonality and the number of expanded CD8+ clones among the top 100 scalp clones went down significantly. Compared with normal scalp, lesional scalp had higher clonality and more expanded CD8+ clones, particularly in alopecia totalis/universalis, a pattern that suggests antigenic drive. Shared TCR sequences between patients were less evident than in mice, which may be partly attributable to HLA diversity in the patient population. During tofacitinib treatment, many expanded lesional clones remained in scalp and blood, and this persistence may partly explain relapse after treatment is stopped.

V sheds 3 bases and J sheds 4 bases, leaving 1 base between their ends. The CDR3, from cysteine to phenylalanine, totals 11 residues. Only the CDR3 DNA is retained, 33 bases long and in frame from the first base. Via the germline V gene (reference sequence), CDR1 is SGHNT and CDR2 YYREEE. In the paper's terms, the treatment or condition label means: oral pan-JAK inhibitor, 5-10 mg twice daily. Lesional scalp punch biopsies and peripheral blood were obtained from alopecia areata patients. PBMCs were isolated by density centrifugation and stained for CD3, CD4 and CD8, after which CD4+ and CD8+ T cells were sorted on a FACSAria. The library came from the immunoSEQ multiplex PCR assay. RNA was extracted from all samples and reverse transcribed into cDNA as template for TCR sequencing. First-strand cDNA was synthesized using SuperScript III with a 2:1 mix of oligo-dT and random hexamers. Amplification bias was assessed with a synthetic immune receptor repertoire, and residual bias was removed computationally. Turning to the authors' computational methods: Raw reads were preprocessed to remove errors, and CDR3 was defined by IMGT conventions from the conserved cysteine to phenylalanine. Clonality was computed by normalizing Shannon entropy by log2 of the number of productive unique TCRs and subtracting the result from 1. Whether scalp clones were CD4 or CD8 was inferred by matching scalp TCRbeta sequences against CD4 and CD8 repertoires sorted from blood. TCRdb's version of the immuneACCESS table is confined to in-frame rearrangements and falls short of the full clone set. An unresolved V gene accounts for under half of the shortfall where checked; the remainder is of unknown origin. V, J and clone size are those of that table, while D and trimming were read from the DNA. This sample gives roughly 250,000 clones in total; 60% of them show up just once. The ten top clones hold 0.75% to 0.95% of the sample.

Recombination joined TRBV5-4 with TRBJ2-2; the D gene cannot be named for sure. The receptor's source is a human donor with alopecia areata. Source: CD4+ T cells sorted from blood, taken at week 52, from a patient treated with tofacitinib. The nucleotide sequence reads TGTGCCAGCAGCTCCACCGGGGAGCTGTTTTTT. It encodes CASSSTGELFF.